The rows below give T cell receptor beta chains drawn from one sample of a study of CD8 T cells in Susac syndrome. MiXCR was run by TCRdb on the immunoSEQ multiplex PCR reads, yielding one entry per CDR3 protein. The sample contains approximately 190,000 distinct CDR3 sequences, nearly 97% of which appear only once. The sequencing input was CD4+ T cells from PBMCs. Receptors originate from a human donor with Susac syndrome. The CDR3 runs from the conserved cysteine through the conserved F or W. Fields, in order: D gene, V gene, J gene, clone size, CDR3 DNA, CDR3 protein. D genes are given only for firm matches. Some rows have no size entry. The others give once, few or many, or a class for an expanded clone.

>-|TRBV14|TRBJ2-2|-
TGTGCCAGCAGCCAAGAACTGGGCGGGGAGCTGTTTTTT
CASSQELGGELFF
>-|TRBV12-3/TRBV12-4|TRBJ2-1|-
TGTGCCAGCAGCCGCGGGACACCGACCTACAATGAGCAGTTCTTC
CASSRGTPTYNEQFF
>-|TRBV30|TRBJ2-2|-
TGTGCCTGGAGAGGGGTCCGAGGGGCCGGGGAGCTGTTTTTT
CAWRGVRGAGELFF
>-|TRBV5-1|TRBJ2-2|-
TGCGCCAGCAGCCCCCGTGTCCGGAACACCGGGGAGCTGTTTTTT
CASSPRVRNTGELFF
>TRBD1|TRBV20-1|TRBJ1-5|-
TGCAGTGCGAGGGTTGGGACAGGGCTATCACCCCAGCATTTT
CSARVGTGLSPQHF
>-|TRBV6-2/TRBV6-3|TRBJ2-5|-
TGTGCCAGCAGTTACTATCGGCCACCGGGAGAGACCCAGTACTTC
CASSYYRPPGETQYF
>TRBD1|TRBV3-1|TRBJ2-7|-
TGTGCCAGCAGCCAAGGACAGGGGCTTATCGAGCAGTACTTC
CASSQGQGLIEQYF
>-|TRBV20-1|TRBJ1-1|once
TGCAGTGCGATCGACAGACGAGATTACACCTTGAACACTGAAGCTTTCTTT
CSAIDRRDYTLNTEAFF
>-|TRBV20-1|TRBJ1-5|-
TGCAGTGCTAGACAGGGGATCAATCAGCCCCAGCATTTT
CSARQGINQPQHF
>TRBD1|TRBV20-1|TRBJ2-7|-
TGCAGTGCTAGAAAAACCGGGACAGGAGCCTACGAGCAGTACTTC
CSARKTGTGAYEQYF
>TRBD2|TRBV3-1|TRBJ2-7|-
TGTGCCAGCAGCCAAGATCTACTAGCGGGGGGGTACGAGCAGTACTTC
CASSQDLLAGGYEQYF
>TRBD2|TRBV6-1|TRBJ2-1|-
TGTGCCAGCACTGACAAGGGACGCGGGGGGAATTCCTACAATGAGCAGTTCTTC
CASTDKGRGGNSYNEQFF
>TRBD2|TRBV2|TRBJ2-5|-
TGTGCCAGCAGAGACTCTAGCGGGGTAAAGACCCAGTACTTC
CASRDSSGVKTQYF
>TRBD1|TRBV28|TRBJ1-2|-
TGTGCCAGCAGTTCATATCCGACAGGGGTAGGAGGCTACACCTTC
CASSSYPTGVGGYTF